This is a list of T cell receptor beta chains from one sample in a study of blood T cell repertoires in COVID-19. Assay used: immunoSEQ multiplex PCR; TCRdb lists only in-frame clones, some missing. The sample records about 370,000 clones, 89% being singletons. The sample taken for sequencing was peripheral blood. These receptors were obtained from a woman under 40 with COVID-19, enrolled during active disease. CDR3s include the opening cysteine and the closing phenylalanine or tryptophan. Each record gives: CDR3 length, J gene, V gene, clone size, D gene, CDR3 DNA, CDR3 protein. The D gene is left open where the match is weak. Some rows have no size entry. The others give once, few or many, or a class for an expanded clone.

15,TRBJ1-1,TRBV3-1/TRBV3-2,.,.,TGTGCCAGCAGCCAAGAAACGGGAACGAACACTGAAGCTTTCTTT,CASSQETGTNTEAFF
15,TRBJ1-5,TRBV2,.,.,TGTGCCAGCAGTGAAGAGGGGGGGGGCAATCAGCCCCAGCATTTT,CASSEEGGGNQPQHF
14,TRBJ1-2,TRBV14,.,TRBD1,TGTGCCAGCAGCCAATCAGGGGGAGCGGGCGGCTACACCTTC,CASSQSGGAGGYTF
15,TRBJ1-6,TRBV14,.,.,TGTGCCAGCAGCCTGCAAACAAGTGGCAGTTCACCCCTCCACTTT,CASSLQTSGSSPLHF
15,TRBJ1-2,TRBV9,.,TRBD1,TGTGCCAGCAGCGCCACCGGGACAGGGGGTGGCGGCTACACCTTC,CASSATGTGGGGYTF
15,TRBJ1-4,TRBV27,once,.,TGTGCCAGCAGTTTATCGTTCGGGGGGAATGAAAAACTGTTTTTT,CASSLSFGGNEKLFF
13,TRBJ2-3,TRBV6-5,.,.,TGTGCCAGCAGTTACGGCGGAACAGATACGCAGTATTTT,CASSYGGTDTQYF
16,TRBJ2-7,TRBV5-1,.,TRBD2,TGCGCCAGCAGCCGGCGGGGGACGCTAGCCGCCGACGAGCAGTACTTC,CASSRRGTLAADEQYF
16,TRBJ1-5,TRBV19,.,.,TGTGCCAGTTCCCCGCATACTGACAGGACAAATCAGCCCCAGCATTTT,CASSPHTDRTNQPQHF
19,TRBJ1-1,TRBV3-1/TRBV3-2,.,TRBD1,TGTGCCAGCAGCCAAGTCCCGGGACAGAGAAGCTTCCTCAACACTGAAGCTTTCTTT,CASSQVPGQRSFLNTEAFF
13,TRBJ2-5,TRBV7-7,.,.,TGTGCTAGCAGCCCGCCGGTCTTGGAGACCCAGTACTTC,CASSPPVLETQYF
16,TRBJ1-5,TRBV19,.,TRBD1,TGTGCCAGTAGTATAGGTTCGGGACAGGGGAGTAGTACCCAGCATTTT,CASSIGSGQGSSTQHF
14,TRBJ1-1,TRBV27,.,.,TGTGCCAGCGGACTAGGACCTACCCTTGATGAAGCTTTCTTT,CASGLGPTLDEAFF
14,TRBJ2-2,TRBV19,.,.,TGTGCCAGTAGTGCAGGCAGGGGCACCGGGGAGCTGTTTTTT,CASSAGRGTGELFF
15,TRBJ1-1,TRBV10-3,.,.,TGTGCCATCAGCGGCGGATTGTTGGGTACCAGTGAAGCTTTCTTT,CAISGGLLGTSEAFF
15,TRBJ1-6,TRBV6-5,.,.,TGTGCCAGCAGTTACTCGACACAGGATGGATCACCCCTCCACTTT,CASSYSTQDGSPLHF
15,TRBJ2-3,TRBV11-3,.,TRBD1,TGTGCCAGCAGCCGCCGACAGGGTTCCACAGATACGCAGTATTTT,CASSRRQGSTDTQYF
14,TRBJ2-5,TRBV4-2,.,.,TGTGCCAGCAGCCAAGATACGGACACAGAGACCCAGTACTTC,CASSQDTDTETQYF
13,TRBJ1-1,TRBV6-2/TRBV6-3,.,.,TGTGCCAGCAGTTACGGTACAGGGACTGAAGCTTTCTTT,CASSYGTGTEAFF
15,TRBJ2-3,TRBV9,.,.,TGTGCCAGCAGCGTAGACATCCTTAGCACAGATACGCAGTATTTT,CASSVDILSTDTQYF
17,TRBJ2-2,TRBV5-1,.,TRBD2,TGCGCCAGCAGCCTGGGACTAGCGGGAGTTAACACCGGGGAGCTGTTTTTT,CASSLGLAGVNTGELFF
16,TRBJ2-3,TRBV11-2,.,.,TGTGCCAGCAGCTTAGTACGGGGGGCGAGCACAGATACGCAGTATTTT,CASSLVRGASTDTQYF
14,TRBJ1-4,TRBV10-3,.,.,TGTGCCATCAGTGAAGGGGGGGGTCTTGAAAAACTGTTTTTT,CAISEGGGLEKLFF
13,TRBJ1-5,TRBV5-6,.,.,TGTGCCAGCAGTCAGTCAGGGTTTCAGCCCCAGCATTTT,CASSQSGFQPQHF
17,TRBJ1-5,TRBV7-2,.,TRBD1,TGTGCCAGCAGCCCGAGCTCGGGGACAGATAGCAATCAGCCCCAGCATTTT,CASSPSSGTDSNQPQHF
13,TRBJ1-4,TRBV6-5,.,.,TGTGCCAACCAGAGAGCGCCTAATGAAAAACTGTTTTTT,CANQRAPNEKLFF
15,TRBJ1-2,TRBV3-1/TRBV3-2,.,TRBD1,TGTGCCAGCAGCCAAGGGACAGGACCTAACTATGGCTACACCTTC,CASSQGTGPNYGYTF
15,TRBJ2-1,TRBV11-2,.,TRBD2,TGTGCCAGCAGCCAAGCAGGGACTAGCGGGGATGAGCAGTTCTTC,CASSQAGTSGDEQFF
10,TRBJ1-1,TRBV29-1,.,.,TGCAGCGTCGGGAACACTGAAGCTTTCTTT,CSVGNTEAFF
13,TRBJ1-4,TRBV15,.,.,TGTGCCACCAGCAGAGCCCAGAGGGAAAAACTGTTTTTT,CATSRAQREKLFF
15,TRBJ1-4,TRBV3-1/TRBV3-2,once,TRBD1,TGTGCCAGCAGCCCGGGACAGGGCCCTAATGAAAAACTGTTTTTT,CASSPGQGPNEKLFF
15,TRBJ2-3,TRBV19,.,TRBD2,TGTGCCAGTAGTATCATAGCGGGAGCAGCAGATACGCAGTATTTT,CASSIIAGAADTQYF
14,TRBJ1-2,TRBV7-8,.,TRBD1,TGTGCCAGCACCCTCATTTGGGACAGTGGTGGCTACACCTTC,CASTLIWDSGGYTF
17,TRBJ1-4,TRBV27,.,.,TGTGCCAGCAGTCCTTCAGATTTTCCCGGATCCGGGGAAAAACTGTTTTTT,CASSPSDFPGSGEKLFF
15,TRBJ2-1,TRBV24-1,.,TRBD2,TGTGCCACCAGTGATTTGACTAGCGGGGGGAATGAGCAGTTCTTC,CATSDLTSGGNEQFF
18,TRBJ2-5,TRBV27,.,TRBD1,TGTGCCAGCAGTCCGACTCCTATGTGGACAGGACCTCAAGAGACCCAGTACTTC,CASSPTPMWTGPQETQYF
18,TRBJ1-6,TRBV7-9,.,TRBD1,TGTGCCAGCAGCAGTCCGGTGACAGGGTTTTCTCGTAATTCACCCCTCCACTTT,CASSSPVTGFSRNSPLHF
14,TRBJ2-7,TRBV10-1,few,.,TGCGCCAGCAGTGACAGGGTAGGGAACTACGAGCAGTACTTC,CASSDRVGNYEQYF
14,TRBJ1-1,TRBV7-9,.,.,TGTGCCAGCAGCTTACGGGGTGGGGACACTGAAGCTTTCTTT,CASSLRGGDTEAFF
18,TRBJ2-5,TRBV4-2,.,.,TGTGCCAGCAGCCAAGATATCTCGGTCGTTTGGGGGGAAGAGACCCAGTACTTC,CASSQDISVVWGEETQYF
15,TRBJ1-1,TRBV6-2/TRBV6-3,.,TRBD1,TGTGCCAGCAGTATCACTCGGACAGGGAGCACTGAAGCTTTCTTT,CASSITRTGSTEAFF